This T cell receptor beta chain was identified during a study of blood T cell repertoires in COVID-19. The wider study: Some COVID-19 samples were acute and others convalescent; all came from the United States, Italy and Spain. Sources were T cells, B-cell-depleted T cells, or PBMCs; the material itself was cDNA or gDNA.

Seattle participants joined during active infection and were tracked over time. This CDR3 has 14 residues. Trimming removed 6 bases at V and 2 bases at J, with 13 bases between. The germline V gene encodes CDR1 MNHEY and CDR2 SVGAGI. Original data processing: Amplification from reference gene primers served as the basis for estimated nucleated cell counts. TCRdb keeps only in-frame clones here, not all; method: immunoSEQ multiplex PCR. V and J calls and clone size are as listed in that table; D and trimming were resolved from the DNA. The table shows some 49,000 clones, with 81% occurring only once. The origin of this receptor is a woman of 80 years or more with COVID-19, enrolled during active disease. This rearrangement joins TRBV6-5 to TRBJ1-1, with D unclear. The sequenced sample consisted of peripheral blood. In DNA form, the CDR3 reads TGTGCCAGCAGCCGCCCGAAACTTAACACTGAAGCTTTCTTT. This encodes CASSRPKLNTEAFF.